Below are 27 T cell receptor beta chains sequenced from a single sample in a study of blood T cells in healthy people across ages. Primed by a sample-barcoded 5' primer and a J-beta primer mix, a second PCR proceeded for roughly 6 to 12 cycles. TCRdb re-derived calls from the 5' RACE reads in MiXCR, one entry per CDR3 protein. The sample yields 710,000 or so distinct CDR3 sequences, approximately 29% seen once. Source material: blood. Every receptor here comes from a woman older than 75 in good health.

This clonotype has a count of ten or more. The V and J genes are TRBV6-2 or TRBV6-3 and TRBJ2-1; the D is unclear. Between the trimmed V and J ends, which lost 10 bases and 1 base, there was a span of 14 bases. The CDR3 is made up of 14 amino acids. Germline V gene data show CDR1 as MNHEY and CDR2 as SVGEGT. Here the CDR3 reads CATSQSPSYNEQFF. CDR3 in DNA: TGTGCCACCTCACAGTCACCGTCCTACAATGAGCAGTTCTTC.

This clonotype was detected ten times or more. The genes are TRBV5-1 and TRBJ1-1; D is unresolved. Looked up from germline, CDR1 is SGHRS and CDR2 is YFSETQ. The CDR3 sequence is 13 residues long. The ends were cut back, 1 base at V and 4 bases at J, with 8 bases in the middle. The CDR3 loop reads CASSLSDGTEAFF. CDR3 DNA: TGCGCCAGCAGCTTGAGTGACGGCACTGAAGCTTTCTTT.

The sample holds many counts of this clonotype. The J gene is TRBJ1-6, the V gene TRBV10-3; tentative D call: TRBD1 (5 bases). Germline V gene data show CDR1 as ENHRY and CDR2 as SYGVKD. Trimming removed 7 bases at V and 7 bases at J, with 11 bases between. The CDR3 is 13 residues long. The CDR3 DNA sequence: TGTGCCATCAAGAGACAGCTGAATTCACCCCTCCACTTT. This codes for CAIKRQLNSPLHF.

The table lists this clonotype with many counts. The V and J genes are TRBV5-1 and TRBJ1-4, with D perhaps matching TRBD1 (6 bases). Trimming cost V 0 bases and J 7 bases, with 13 bases left between them. The length of the CDR3 is 15 residues. Germline lookup yields CDR1 SGHRS and CDR2 YFSETQ. The CDR3 sequence: CASSLAAGEGEKLFF. CDR3 DNA: TGCGCCAGCAGCTTGGCCGCAGGGGAAGGTGAAAAACTGTTTTTT.

In its sample, this clonotype was seen many times. V is TRBV6-1 and J is TRBJ2-5; 9 positions match TRBD1. Trimming cost V 6 bases and J 0 bases; bases outside gene matches: 8. The CDR3 covers 16 residues. Germline V gene sequence: CDR1 MNHNS, CDR2 SASEGT. The CDR3 region has the DNA TGTGCCAGCAGCGGACAGGGGCTTTGGTACCAAGAGACCCAGTACTTC. It is translated as CASSGQGLWYQETQYF.

This clonotype was picked up one time. The chain couples TRBV9 to TRBJ2-6; the D gene is possibly TRBD1 (6 bases). The CDR3 is made up of 18 amino acids. Trimming took 0 bases from V and 1 from J, leaving 14 bases between them. Germline V gene data show CDR1 as SGDLS and CDR2 as YYNGEE. CDR3 loop: CASSVAFRGFSGANVLTF. The CDR3 bases are TGTGCCAGCAGCGTAGCCTTCAGGGGTTTTTCTGGGGCCAACGTCCTGACTTTC.

Regarding this clonotype: This may be a read error, as it is one base from a much larger clone. This chain connects TRBV15 to TRBJ2-7; TRBD1 aligns across 7 bases. In germline, CDR1 is LNHNV, CDR2 YYDKDF (reference sequence). The CDR3 has 14 residues. The V and J ends lost 1 base and 2 bases, in that order; junction bases with no gene match: 2. CDR3 in amino acids: CATSRVDRAYEQYF. CDR3 in DNA: TGTGCCACCAGCAGAGTCGACAGGGCCTACGAGCAGTACTTC.

This clonotype occurred many times. The chain joins TRBV10-3 to TRBJ1-2, with D possibly matching TRBD1 (5 bases). Germline CDR1 reads ENHRY; CDR2 reads SYGVKD. The V end lost 3 bases, the J end lost 4 bases, and 15 bases lay between the germline ends. The CDR3 runs 15 residues. The CDR3 DNA is TGTGCCATCAGTGAATCTGGGCCCGGGGCCTATGGCTACACCTTC. It translates to CAISESGPGAYGYTF.

This clonotype was observed a few times. The chain is built from TRBV7-2 and TRBJ2-2, with D perhaps TRBD2 (6 bases). This CDR3 region has 17 residues. V lost 2 bases, J lost 6 bases, and 19 bases lay in between. CDR1 SGHTA and CDR2 FQGNSA come from the germline V gene. The CDR3 protein is CASSLTWGGIDSGELFF. CDR3 DNA sequence: TGTGCCAGCAGCTTAACATGGGGAGGTATTGACTCCGGGGAGCTGTTTTTT.

As concerns this clonotype: Just one base apart from a much larger clone, this may be a read error. The gene calls are TRBV25-1 and TRBJ2-3; a weak D match, TRBD1 (6 bases). V lost 4 bases and J 4 bases, leaving 12 bases between the germline ends. This CDR3 contains 14 residues. Germline V gene data show CDR1 as MGHDK and CDR2 as SYGVNS. The CDR3 is CASSGSWGPDTQYF. CDR3 nucleotides: TGTGCCAGCAGTGGATCATGGGGGCCAGATACGCAGTATTTT.

Concerning this clonotype: With a much larger clone just one base away, this may be a read error. V usage is TRBV7-2 and J usage is TRBJ2-6, with D perhaps TRBD1 (5 bases). The CDR3 sequence is 14 residues long. Germline V gives CDR1 SGHTA, CDR2 FQGNSA. Written as DNA, the CDR3 is TGTGCCAGCAGCAAAGACTCTGGGGCCAACGTCCGGACTTTC. Amino acids: CASSKDSGANVRTF.

This chain uses TRBV20-1 with TRBJ2-1; 8 bases fit TRBD2. V lost 2 bases, J lost 8 bases, and 5 bases stayed unmatched. Per the germline V gene, CDR1 is DFQATT and CDR2 is SNEGSKA (reference sequence). This CDR3 comprises 13 residues. The CDR3 DNA reads TGCAGTGCTAGAAAATCGGGAGGGCATGAGCAGTTCTTC. Its translation: CSARKSGGHEQFF.

Comment on this clonotype: Being one base from a much bigger clone, this may be a read error. The rearrangement links TRBV14 to TRBJ2-5, with D perhaps matching TRBD2 (6 bases). Trimming shortened V by 1 base and J by 5 bases, and 14 bases separated the two germline ends. Germline V gene lookup returns CDR1 SGHDN and CDR2 FVKESK. The CDR3 contains 15 residues. CDR3 amino acids: CASSQGRRGKETQYF. The CDR3, as DNA: TGTGCCAGCAGCCAAGGTCGGCGGGGAAAGGAGACCCAGTACTTC.

This clonotype was found many times. The V and J genes are TRBV7-9 and TRBJ2-3, with a possible D match to TRBD2 (5 bases). V was trimmed by 1 base and J by 8 bases, leaving 10 bases between them. CDR1 SEHNR and CDR2 FQNEAQ come from the germline V gene (reference sequence). CDR3 length equals 13 residues. The CDR3 here is CASSLDSSGTQYF. In DNA, the CDR3 is TGTGCCAGCAGCTTAGACTCGAGCGGTACGCAGTATTTT.

This clonotype was observed at least ten times. The chain uses TRBV5-1 and TRBJ2-7; D possibly matches TRBD1 or TRBD2 (5 bases each). V shed 0 bases and J shed 3 bases, with 10 bases lying between them. The germline V gene has CDR1 SGHRS and CDR2 YFSETQ. This CDR3 comprises 14 residues. Here the CDR3 reads CASSLDGAYYEQYF. For the CDR3, the DNA is TGCGCCAGCAGCTTGGACGGGGCGTACTACGAGCAGTACTTC. Looking up the rest from reference TRBV5-1 and TRBJ2-7 gives the full variable domain: KAGVTQTPRYLIKTRGQQVTLSCSPISGHRSVSWYQQTPGQGLQFLFEYFSETQRNKGNFPGRFSGRQFSNSRSEMNVSTLELGDSALYLCASSLDGAYYEQYFGPGTRLTVT.

The rearrangement uses TRBV7-2 and TRBJ2-4; 15 nucleotides line up with TRBD2. The DNA end lines up better with TRBJ2-7; the J call may be wrong. The CDR3 is 17 residues long. Germline V gives CDR1 SGHTA, CDR2 FQGNSA. The CDR3 DNA reads as TGTGCCAGCAGCTATTTGGGGACTAGCGGGGGGCGGTACGAGCAGTACTTC. This translates into CASSYLGTSGGRYEQYF.

This clonotype appeared many times. The V call is TRBV7-3, the J call TRBJ1-2; maybe TRBD1 (5 bases). Germline V gives CDR1 SGHTA, CDR2 FQGTGA. Trimming cost V 3 bases and J 7 bases, with 15 bases left between them. The CDR3 length is 14 residues. In nucleotides, the CDR3 is TGTGCCAGCAGCTTCCGGGACGGTGGAGGTGGCTACACCTTC. Amino acids: CASSFRDGGGGYTF.

The V gene is TRBV7-9, the J gene TRBJ2-5, with TRBD2 as a possible D gene (6 bases). The J call may be incorrect, as the DNA end agrees better with TRBJ2-7. The length of the CDR3 is 14 residues. CDR1 SEHNR and CDR2 FQNEAQ come from the germline V gene (reference sequence). This CDR3 reads CASSSQGGFGEQYF. CDR3 coding DNA: TGTGCCAGCAGCTCCCAAGGAGGGTTCGGCGAGCAGTACTTC.

V is TRBV6-2 or TRBV6-3 and J is TRBJ2-4, with D hard to call. The tail of the sequence fits TRBJ2-5 better, so the J call may be wrong. The CDR3 extends over 14 amino acids. CDR1 and CDR2 from the germline V gene are MNHEY and SVGEGT. The CDR3 sequence: CASSDHSGQETQYF. The CDR3 bases are TGTGCCAGCAGTGACCACAGTGGACAAGAGACCCAGTACTTC.

This clonotype was observed at least ten times. The chain employs TRBV18 and TRBJ2-5; tentative D call: TRBD1 (5 bases). Trimming shortened V by 0 bases and J by 5 bases, and 7 bases separated the two germline ends. Germline CDR1 and CDR2: KGHSH and LQKENI. The CDR3 contains 13 residues. This chain's CDR3 is CASSPPPGETQYF. The CDR3 bases are TGTGCCAGCTCACCACCGCCAGGGGAGACCCAGTACTTC. The whole variable domain, filled in from reference TRBV18 and TRBJ2-5, reads NAGVMQNPRHLVRRRGQEARLRCSPMKGHSHVYWYRQLPEEGLKFMVYLQKENIIDESGMPKERFSAEFPKEGPSILRIQQVVRGDSAAYFCASSPPPGETQYFGPGTRLLVL.

In its sample, this clonotype was seen a few times. Possible read error: a much larger clone is one base away. The chain couples TRBV20-1 to TRBJ2-7, with TRBD2 matching 14 bases. Germline assignment: CDR1 DFQATT and CDR2 SNEGSKA (reference sequence). This CDR3 has 16 amino acids. V gave up 2 bases and J gave up 7 bases; unmatched junction bases: 10. The CDR3 DNA is TGCAGTGCTAGATCTCCCGGGACTAGCGGGGGCAATGAGCAGTACTTC. Protein product: CSARSPGTSGGNEQYF.

This clonotype was counted only a few times. A much bigger clone sits one base away, suggesting this may be a read error. This sequence joins TRBV20-1 and TRBJ2-6, with 9 bases matching TRBD1. Germline lookup yields CDR1 DFQATT and CDR2 SNEGSKA (reference sequence). This CDR3 spans 19 amino acids. CDR3 sequence reads: CSARVPGQGENSGANVRTF. The CDR3 nucleotides read TGCAGTGCTAGAGTCCCGGGACAGGGCGAAAACTCTGGGGCCAACGTCCGGACTTTC.

This clonotype came up many times. The CDR3 loop reads CATSRGQGVRYEQYF. The CDR3 DNA reads TGTGCCACCAGCAGAGGACAGGGGGTCAGGTACGAGCAGTACTTC. This chain joins TRBV15 and TRBJ2-7; the match to TRBD1 covers 9 bases. J was trimmed by 4 bases and V by 1 base; bases with no gene match: 5. CDR1 and CDR2 from the germline V gene are LNHNV and YYDKDF (reference sequence). CDR3 length equals 15 residues. Drawing the rest from reference TRBV15 and TRBJ2-7, the complete variable domain is DAMVIQNPRYQVTQFGKPVTLSCSQTLNHNVMYWYQQKSSQAPKLLFHYYDKDFNNEADTPDNFQSRRPNTSFCFLDIRSPGLGDTAMYLCATSRGQGVRYEQYFGPGTRLTVT.

V and J are TRBV19 and TRBJ2-3; a possible D gene is TRBD1 (6 bases). This CDR3 contains 14 residues. The V gene lost 3 bases and the J gene lost 2 bases, with 9 bases spanning the gap. CDR1 is LNHDA, CDR2 SQIVND, per germline (reference sequence). This CDR3 is CASSIGQNTDTQYF. CDR3 DNA: TGTGCCAGTAGTATTGGACAGAACACAGATACGCAGTATTTT. Drawing the rest from reference TRBV19 and TRBJ2-3, the complete variable domain is DGGITQSPKYLFRKEGQNVTLSCEQNLNHDAMYWYRQDPGQGLRLIYYSQIVNDFQKGDIAEGYSVSREKKESFPLTVTSAQKNPTAFYLCASSIGQNTDTQYFGPGTRLTVL.

The chain carries TRBV3-1 and TRBJ1-1; no reliable D call. Germline CDR1 reads LGHDT; CDR2 reads YNNKEL (reference sequence). This CDR3 spans 16 amino acids. V shed 4 bases and J shed 2 bases, with 17 bases lying between them. CDR3 sequence: CASSPGVGRVNTEAFF. The DNA of the CDR3 is TGTGCCAGCAGCCCCGGCGTGGGTAGGGTCAACACTGAAGCTTTCTTT.

V gene TRBV30 combines with J gene TRBJ2-7; D remains ambiguous. Per germline, CDR1 GTSNPN and CDR2 SVGIG (reference sequence). V shed 1 base and J shed 4 bases, with 5 bases lying between them. CDR3 length: 11 residues. DNA for the CDR3: TGTGCCTGGAGTGCACGGTACGAGCAGTACTTC. It encodes CAWSARYEQYF.

About this clonotype itself: This may be a read error: a much more frequent sequence differs by one nucleotide. The chain uses TRBV20-1 and TRBJ2-4, with 12 bases fitting TRBD1. The tail of the sequence fits TRBJ2-7 better, so the J call may be wrong. The germline gives CDR1 DFQATT, CDR2 SNEGSKA (reference sequence). The length of the CDR3 is 15 residues. The DNA for the CDR3 is TGCAGTACTAGACGCCGGGACAGGGGGCTATACGAGCAGTACTTC. Encoded protein: CSTRRRDRGLYEQYF.